Detailed here is one T cell receptor beta chain. Its antigen is undetermined. Per the germline V gene, CDR1 is SGHAT and CDR2 is FQNNGV. The CDR3 sequence is 14 residues long. Trimming removed 3 bases from V and 11 bases from J, with 19 bases in between. The sample is drawn from a study of post-analysis software for immune sequencing data. Study-level background: The courses of disease that were included comprised relapsing-remitting, secondary progressive and progressive-relapsing multiple sclerosis.

Unique molecular identifiers were carried by the TCR beta cDNA libraries. Input of about 0.9 to 10 million T cells yielded around 460,000 cDNA molecules. MiXCR, run by TCRdb on the PCR reads, gives a single entry per CDR3 protein. In the table there are about 810,000 distinct CDR3 sequences, approximately 53% of which are singletons. Study conclusions and caveats: F measure clustering grouped samples strongly by preparation batch. Comparison with controls showed significantly lower normalized Chao1 diversity in multiple sclerosis patients. Controls had lower frequencies than patients of about 5 TRBV segments, which included TRBV5-6, TRBV5-1 and TRBV20-1.

This TCR was sampled from a girl aged 10 to 17 with multiple sclerosis. This sequence joins TRBV11-2 and TRBJ2-5; TRBD2 is a possible D gene (5 bases). Sequenced sample: blood. For the CDR3, the DNA is TGTGCCAGCAGCTTTGAAAGAGGGTCTGGGGAGCAGTACTTC. Residues: CASSFERGSGEQYF. Full variable domain (rest looked up from reference TRBV11-2 and TRBJ2-5): EAGVAQSPRYKIIEKRQSVAFWCNPISGHATLYWYQQILGQGPKLLIQFQNNGVVDDSQLPKDRFSAERLKGVDSTLKIQPAKLEDSAVYLCASSFERGSGEQYFGPGTRLLVL.